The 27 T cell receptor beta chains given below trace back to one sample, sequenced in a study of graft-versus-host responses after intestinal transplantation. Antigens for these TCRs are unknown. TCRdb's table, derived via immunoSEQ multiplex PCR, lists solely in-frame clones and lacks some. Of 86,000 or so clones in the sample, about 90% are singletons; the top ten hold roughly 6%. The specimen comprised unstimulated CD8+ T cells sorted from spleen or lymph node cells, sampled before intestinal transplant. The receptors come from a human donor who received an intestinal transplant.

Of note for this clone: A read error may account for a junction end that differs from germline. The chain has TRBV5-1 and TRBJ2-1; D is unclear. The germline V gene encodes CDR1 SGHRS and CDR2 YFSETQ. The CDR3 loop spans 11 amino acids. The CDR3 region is CASSSDNEQFF. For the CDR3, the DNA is TGCGCCAGCAGCTCCGACAATGAGCAGTTCTTC.

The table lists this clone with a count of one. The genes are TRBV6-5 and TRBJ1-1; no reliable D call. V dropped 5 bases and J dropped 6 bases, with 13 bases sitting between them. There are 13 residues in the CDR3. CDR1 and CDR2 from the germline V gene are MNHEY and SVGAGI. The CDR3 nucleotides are TGTGCCAGCAGTACCCGCGACCACGCTGAAGCTTTCTTT. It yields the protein CASSTRDHAEAFF.

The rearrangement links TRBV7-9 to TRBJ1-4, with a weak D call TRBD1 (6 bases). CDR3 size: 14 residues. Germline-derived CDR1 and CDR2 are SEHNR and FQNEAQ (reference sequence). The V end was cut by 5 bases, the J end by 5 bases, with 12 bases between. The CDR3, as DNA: TGTGCCAGCAGCGCCCAGGGGTTCAATGAAAAACTGTTTTTT. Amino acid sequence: CASSAQGFNEKLFF.

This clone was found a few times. The CDR3 DNA sequence: TGTGCCACCAGCAGTGATTGGACAGGCCGGAGGGCTTTCTTT. It encodes CATSSDWTGRRAFF. V and J are TRBV15 and TRBJ1-1; 7 nucleotides line up with TRBD1. Germline lookup yields CDR1 LNHNV and CDR2 YYDKDF (reference sequence). Trimming at V came to 3 bases and at J to 11 bases, leaving 12 bases not matched to a gene. The CDR3 has 14 amino acids.

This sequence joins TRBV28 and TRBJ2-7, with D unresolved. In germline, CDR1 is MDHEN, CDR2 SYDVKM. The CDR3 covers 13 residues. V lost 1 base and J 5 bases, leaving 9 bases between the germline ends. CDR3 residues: CASSLLLGDEQYF. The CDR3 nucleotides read TGTGCCAGCAGTTTATTGTTGGGCGACGAGCAGTACTTC.

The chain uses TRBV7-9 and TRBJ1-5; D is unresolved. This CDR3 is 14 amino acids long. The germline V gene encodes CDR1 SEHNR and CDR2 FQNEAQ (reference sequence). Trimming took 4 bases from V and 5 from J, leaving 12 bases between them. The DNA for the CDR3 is TGTGCCAGCAGCTCCCCAAGGGCCGATCAGCCCCAGCATTTT. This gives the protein CASSSPRADQPQHF.

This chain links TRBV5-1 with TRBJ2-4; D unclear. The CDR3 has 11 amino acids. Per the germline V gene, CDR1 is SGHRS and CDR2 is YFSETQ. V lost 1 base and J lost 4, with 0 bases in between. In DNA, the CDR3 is TGCGCCAGCAGCTTGAAAAACATTCAGTACTTC. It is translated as CASSLKNIQYF. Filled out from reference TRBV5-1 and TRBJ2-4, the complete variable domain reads KAGVTQTPRYLIKTRGQQVTLSCSPISGHRSVSWYQQTPGQGLQFLFEYFSETQRNKGNFPGRFSGRQFSNSRSEMNVSTLELGDSALYLCASSLKNIQYFGAGTRLSVL.

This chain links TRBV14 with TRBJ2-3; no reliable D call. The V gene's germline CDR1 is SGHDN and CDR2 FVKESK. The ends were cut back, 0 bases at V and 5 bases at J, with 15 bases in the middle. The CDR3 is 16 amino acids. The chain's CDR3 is CASSQEVGSPVDTQYF. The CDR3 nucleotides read TGTGCCAGCAGCCAAGAGGTGGGCAGCCCTGTAGATACGCAGTATTTT.

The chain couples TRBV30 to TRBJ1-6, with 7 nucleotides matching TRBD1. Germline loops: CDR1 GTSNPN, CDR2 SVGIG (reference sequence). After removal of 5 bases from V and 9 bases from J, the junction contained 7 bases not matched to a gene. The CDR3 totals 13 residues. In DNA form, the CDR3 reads TGTGCCTGGTCGGCAGGGGGTATTTCACCCCTCCACTTT. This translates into CAWSAGGISPLHF.

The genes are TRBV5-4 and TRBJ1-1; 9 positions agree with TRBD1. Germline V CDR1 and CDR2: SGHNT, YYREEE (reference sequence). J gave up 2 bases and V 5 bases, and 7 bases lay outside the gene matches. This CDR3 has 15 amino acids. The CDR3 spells CASRQWDRVNTEAFF. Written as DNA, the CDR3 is TGTGCCAGCAGGCAATGGGACAGGGTAAACACTGAAGCTTTCTTT.

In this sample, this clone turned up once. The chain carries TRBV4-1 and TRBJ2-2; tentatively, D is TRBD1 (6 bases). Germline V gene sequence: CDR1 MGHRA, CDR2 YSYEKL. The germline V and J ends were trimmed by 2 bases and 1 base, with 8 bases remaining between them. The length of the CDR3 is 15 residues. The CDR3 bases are TGCGCCAGCAGCCAATACAGGGTGAACACCGGGGAGCTGTTTTTT. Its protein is CASSQYRVNTGELFF.

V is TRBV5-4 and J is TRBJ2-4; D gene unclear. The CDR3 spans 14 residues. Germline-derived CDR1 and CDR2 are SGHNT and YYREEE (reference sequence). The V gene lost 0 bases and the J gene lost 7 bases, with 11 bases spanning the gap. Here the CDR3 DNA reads TGTGCCAGCAGCTTGGGGGTTGGTACGAACATTCAGTACTTC. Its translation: CASSLGVGTNIQYF.

DNA of the CDR3: TGTGCCAGCAGTTCGGCCAACTCTGGAAACACCATATATTTT. Protein: CASSSANSGNTIYF. The chain recombines TRBV6-5 with TRBJ1-3; unclear D gene. The CDR3 is made up of 14 amino acids. Germline loops: CDR1 MNHEY, CDR2 SVGAGI. V was clipped by 4 bases and J by 0 bases, with 7 bases between them.

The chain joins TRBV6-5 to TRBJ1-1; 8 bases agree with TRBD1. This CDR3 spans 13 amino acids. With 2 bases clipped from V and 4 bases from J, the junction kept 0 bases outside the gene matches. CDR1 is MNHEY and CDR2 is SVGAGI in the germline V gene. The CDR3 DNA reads TGTGCCAGCAGTTACACAGGGGGCACTGAAGCTTTCTTT. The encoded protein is CASSYTGGTEAFF.

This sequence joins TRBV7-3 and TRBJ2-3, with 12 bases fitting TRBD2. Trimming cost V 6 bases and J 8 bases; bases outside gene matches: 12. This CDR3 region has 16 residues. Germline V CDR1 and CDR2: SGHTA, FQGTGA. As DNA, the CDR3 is TGTGCCAGCAGGTTTCCGACTAGCGGGGGAAGGGGTACGCAGTATTTT. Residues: CASRFPTSGGRGTQYF.

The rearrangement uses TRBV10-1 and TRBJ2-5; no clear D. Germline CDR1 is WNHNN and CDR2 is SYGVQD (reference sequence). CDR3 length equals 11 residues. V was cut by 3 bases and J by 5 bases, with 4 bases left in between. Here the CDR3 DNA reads TGCGCCAGCAGTGAAGGGGAGACCCAGTACTTC. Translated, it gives CASSEGETQYF.

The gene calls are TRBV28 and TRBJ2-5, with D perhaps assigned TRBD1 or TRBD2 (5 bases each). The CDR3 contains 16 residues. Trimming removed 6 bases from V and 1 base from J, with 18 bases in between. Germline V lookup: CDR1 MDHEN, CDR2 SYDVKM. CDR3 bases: TGTGCCAGCAGACCTCCCAGAGGGGTCACCCAAGAGACCCAGTACTTC. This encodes CASRPPRGVTQETQYF.

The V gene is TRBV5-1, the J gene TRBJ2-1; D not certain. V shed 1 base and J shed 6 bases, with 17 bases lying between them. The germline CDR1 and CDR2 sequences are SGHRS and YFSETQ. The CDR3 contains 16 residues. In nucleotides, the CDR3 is TGCGCCAGCAGCTTGAGGAGTAACCAGATAAGCAATGAGCAGTTCTTC. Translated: CASSLRSNQISNEQFF.

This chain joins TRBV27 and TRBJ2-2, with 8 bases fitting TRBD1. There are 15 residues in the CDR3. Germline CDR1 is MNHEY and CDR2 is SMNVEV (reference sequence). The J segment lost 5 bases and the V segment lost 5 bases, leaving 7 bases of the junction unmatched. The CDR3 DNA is TGTGCCAGCAGTGACCAGGGGGCGCCTACCGGGGAGCTGTTTTTT. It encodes CASSDQGAPTGELFF.

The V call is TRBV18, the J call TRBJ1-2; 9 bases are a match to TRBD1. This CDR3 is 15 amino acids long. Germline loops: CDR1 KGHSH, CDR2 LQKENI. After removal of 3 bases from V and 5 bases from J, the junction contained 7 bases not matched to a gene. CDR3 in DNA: TGTGCCAGCTCACCGGGGACAGGGTTTTGGTATGGCTACACCTTC. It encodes CASSPGTGFWYGYTF.

The CDR3 reads CASSFGQAYEQYF. The CDR3 DNA reads TGTGCCAGCAGCTTTGGACAGGCCTACGAGCAGTACTTC. The V gene is TRBV5-4, the J gene TRBJ2-7, with 7 nucleotides matching TRBD1. The CDR3 runs 13 residues. Germline CDR1 and CDR2: SGHNT and YYREEE (reference sequence). J lost 2 bases, V lost 2 bases, and 1 base had no gene match.

The CDR3 spells CASSPQTGGNYEQYF. The CDR3 DNA sequence: TGTGCCAGCAGCCCCCAGACAGGGGGCAATTACGAGCAGTACTTC. The chain joins TRBV7-6 to TRBJ2-7; 10 bases align to TRBD1. There are 15 residues in the CDR3. The J segment lost 4 bases and the V segment lost 5 bases, leaving 8 bases of the junction unmatched. Germline V CDR1 and CDR2: SGHVS, FNYEAQ.

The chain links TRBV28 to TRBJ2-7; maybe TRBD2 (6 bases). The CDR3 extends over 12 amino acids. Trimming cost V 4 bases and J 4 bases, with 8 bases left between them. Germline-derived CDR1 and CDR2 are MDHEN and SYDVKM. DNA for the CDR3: TGTGCCAGCAGTTGGGGAGGATACGAGCAGTACTTC. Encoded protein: CASSWGGYEQYF.

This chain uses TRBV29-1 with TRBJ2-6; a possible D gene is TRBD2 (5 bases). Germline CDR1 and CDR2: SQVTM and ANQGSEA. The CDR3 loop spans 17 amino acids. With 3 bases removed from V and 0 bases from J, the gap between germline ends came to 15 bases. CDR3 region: CSVELEATLSGANVLTF. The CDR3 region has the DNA TGCAGCGTTGAGTTGGAGGCGACCCTCTCTGGGGCCAACGTCCTGACTTTC.

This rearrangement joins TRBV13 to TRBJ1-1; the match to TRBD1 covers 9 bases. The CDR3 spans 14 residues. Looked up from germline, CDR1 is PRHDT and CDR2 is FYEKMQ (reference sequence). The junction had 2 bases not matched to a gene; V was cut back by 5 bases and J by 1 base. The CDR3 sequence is CASSAGQGNTEAFF. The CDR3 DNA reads TGTGCCAGCAGCGCGGGACAGGGGAACACTGAAGCTTTCTTT.

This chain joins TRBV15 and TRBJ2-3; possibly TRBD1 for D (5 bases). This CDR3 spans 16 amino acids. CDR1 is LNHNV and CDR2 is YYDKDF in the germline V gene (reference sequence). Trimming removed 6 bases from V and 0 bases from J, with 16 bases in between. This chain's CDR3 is CATRATQGESTDTQYF. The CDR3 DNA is TGTGCCACCAGAGCGACTCAAGGGGAAAGCACAGATACGCAGTATTTT.

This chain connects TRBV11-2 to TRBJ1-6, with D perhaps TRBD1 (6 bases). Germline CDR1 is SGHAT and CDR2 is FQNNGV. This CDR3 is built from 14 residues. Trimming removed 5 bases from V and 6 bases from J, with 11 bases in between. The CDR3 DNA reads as TGTGCCAGCAGCGCAGGGGATCTTAATTCACCCCTCCACTTT. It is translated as CASSAGDLNSPLHF. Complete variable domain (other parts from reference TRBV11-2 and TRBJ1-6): EAGVAQSPRYKIIEKRQSVAFWCNPISGHATLYWYQQILGQGPKLLIQFQNNGVVDDSQLPKDRFSAERLKGVDSTLKIQPAKLEDSAVYLCASSAGDLNSPLHFGNGTRLTVT.